These T cell receptor beta chains were read from a single sample in a study of blood T cell repertoires in COVID-19. Sequencing used immunoSEQ multiplex PCR; TCRdb keeps in-frame clones, though not all of them. The sample records about 260,000 clones, 88% being singletons. Sequenced input: PBMCs or T cells enriched from blood (not recorded which). The origin of the receptors is a woman aged 40 to 55 who had been exposed to COVID-19. Each CDR3 is given with its conserved first and last residue. D genes are given only for firm matches. Rows give clone size only sometimes, using once, few, many, or a class for an expanded clone.

D gene	J gene	clone size	CDR3 length	V gene	CDR3 DNA	CDR3 protein
-	TRBJ2-1	-	13	TRBV2	TGTGCCAGCGGTAAGACAGATTACAATGAGCAGTTCTTC	CASGKTDYNEQFF
-	TRBJ2-7	-	16	TRBV5-8	TGTGCCAGCAGCTTTGGACCGACAGGTAGTTCCTACGAGCAGTACTTC	CASSFGPTGSSYEQYF
-	TRBJ1-1	-	13	TRBV30	TGTGCCTGGAGAAACAGGGAAGTTAGTGAAGCTTTCTTT	CAWRNREVSEAFF
TRBD1	TRBJ2-7	-	13	TRBV4-1	TGCGCCAGCAGCCAACCGGACAGGGGCGAGCAGTACTTC	CASSQPDRGEQYF
-	TRBJ2-6	-	14	TRBV5-1	TGTGCCAGCAGCTTCGGGACTGGGGCCAACGTCCTGACTTTC	CASSFGTGANVLTF
TRBD2	TRBJ2-4	once	16	TRBV11-3	TGTGCCAGCAGTTCATCTCTAGCGGGAGAGCAAAACATTCAGTACTTC	CASSSSLAGEQNIQYF
-	TRBJ2-6	-	15	TRBV28	TGTGCCAGCAGGACAGGTCTCTGGGAGGCCAACGTCCTGACTTTC	CASRTGLWEANVLTF
TRBD1	TRBJ1-2	-	15	TRBV19	TGTGCCAGTAGTATAGACGGACAGGGGACCTATGGCTACACCTTC	CASSIDGQGTYGYTF
TRBD1	TRBJ1-5	-	17	TRBV28	TGTGCCAGCAGTCCAGGGTTGACAGGGTTCGGCAATCAGCCCCAGCATTTT	CASSPGLTGFGNQPQHF
TRBD1	TRBJ1-6	-	16	TRBV6-5	TGTGCCAGCAGTTGGGACAGCAACCGATATAATTCACCCCTCCACTTT	CASSWDSNRYNSPLHF
TRBD1	TRBJ2-2	-	15	TRBV5-1	TGTGCCAGCACCGGGACAGGGGGCGACACCGGGGAGCTGTTTTTT	CASTGTGGDTGELFF
-	TRBJ2-1	-	13	TRBV12-3/TRBV12-4	TGTGCCAGCACCGATAGCGCCTACAATGAGCAGTTCTTC	CASTDSAYNEQFF
TRBD1	TRBJ1-2	few	12	TRBV29-1	TGCAGCGCGGGACAGGGGTACTATGGCTACACCTTC	CSAGQGYYGYTF
-	TRBJ2-7	-	14	TRBV4-2	TGTGCCAGCAGCCAAGGGGAGGAGGCCTACGAGCAGTACTTC	CASSQGEEAYEQYF
TRBD1	TRBJ1-1	-	15	TRBV27	TGTGCCAGCAGTTTATCCCAGGGGGGAGGCACTGAAGCTTTCTTT	CASSLSQGGGTEAFF
TRBD2	TRBJ2-5	-	17	TRBV5-1	TGCGCCAGCAGCCCAGCAGCAACTAGCGGGGGGAAAGAGACCCAGTACTTC	CASSPAATSGGKETQYF
-	TRBJ1-2	-	16	TRBV2	TGTGCCAGCAGTCCACTCGAACAGGGCTACAACTATGGCTACACCTTC	CASSPLEQGYNYGYTF
-	TRBJ2-5	-	16	TRBV7-2	TGTGCCAGCACCTTAAATGCACCCAAGCCCCAAGAGACCCAGTACTTC	CASTLNAPKPQETQYF
-	TRBJ2-3	once	16	TRBV5-1	TGTGCCAGCTACATGTCGGCGGGATGGGGCACAGATACGCAGTATTTT	CASYMSAGWGTDTQYF
-	TRBJ1-1	-	16	TRBV10-3	TGTGCCATCAGTGAGTCAAGCGTGTCGGGGGGCACTGAAGCTTTCTTT	CAISESSVSGGTEAFF
-	TRBJ1-5	-	14	TRBV19	TGTGCCAGCCGTAGGTTCGGAGGCAATCAGCCCCAGCATTTT	CASRRFGGNQPQHF
-	TRBJ1-2	-	14	TRBV5-1	TGCGCCAGCAGCTTGGTAGGGGGAAACTATGGCTACACCTTC	CASSLVGGNYGYTF
TRBD1	TRBJ2-1	-	16	TRBV6-4	TGTGCCAGCAGTGAGGGGGGACAGGGACCTTCCGATGAGCAGTTCTTC	CASSEGGQGPSDEQFF
-	TRBJ1-2	many	14	TRBV11-3	TGTGCCAGCAGCTTAGGCAGGGCCAACTATGGCTACACCTTC	CASSLGRANYGYTF
-	TRBJ2-3	-	17	TRBV11-2	TGTGCCAGCAGCTTAGATTACCAAGCGATCAGCACAGATACGCAGTATTTT	CASSLDYQAISTDTQYF
TRBD2	TRBJ2-3	-	15	TRBV7-2	TGTGCCAGCAGCTACCGAGCGGGGGGAGGGGGTACGCAGTATTTT	CASSYRAGGGGTQYF
-	TRBJ2-3	few	18	TRBV21-1	TGTGCCAGCAGCAAAGCGGGGAACGGGAGCAGGCGCACAGATACGCAGTATTTT	CASSKAGNGSRRTDTQYF
-	TRBJ2-3	-	16	TRBV28	TGTGCCAGCAGTTTGGGGCGCAGAATTACCACAGATACGCAGTATTTT	CASSLGRRITTDTQYF
TRBD2	TRBJ2-1	-	12	TRBV12-3/TRBV12-4	TGTGCCAGCAGCCTTGTCTGGGGGGGTCTGTTCTTC	CASSLVWGGLFF
TRBD1	TRBJ1-1	-	13	TRBV7-3	TGTGCCAGCAGCTTCAGACAGGGCACTGAAGCTTTCTTT	CASSFRQGTEAFF
-	TRBJ1-4	-	16	TRBV11-2	TGTGCCAGCCTACGGCCCCAGGGAACAACTAATGAAAAACTGTTTTTT	CASLRPQGTTNEKLFF
TRBD2	TRBJ2-2	-	14	TRBV7-2	TGTGCCAGCAGCTCGGGACTAGCCGCCGGGGAGCTGTTTTTT	CASSSGLAAGELFF
-	TRBJ2-7	-	14	TRBV9	TGTGCCAGCAGCGTAGCGGTGGCCAGGGACGAGCAGTACTTC	CASSVAVARDEQYF
-	TRBJ2-3	-	13	TRBV7-2	TGTGCCAGCAGCTTCGGGGTTGAGGATACGCAGTATTTT	CASSFGVEDTQYF
-	TRBJ2-1	-	12	TRBV9	TGTGCCAGCAGCGTAGTAGGGGATGAGCAGTTCTTC	CASSVVGDEQFF
TRBD2	TRBJ2-2	-	16	TRBV7-3	TGTGCCAGCAGCAGGATAGCGGGTGCGGACACCGGGGAGCTGTTTTTT	CASSRIAGADTGELFF
TRBD1	TRBJ1-2	-	15	TRBV11-3	TGTGCCAGCAGCTTGACAGGGGGCTCTAACTATGGCTACACCTTC	CASSLTGGSNYGYTF
-	TRBJ1-6	-	14	TRBV5-4	TGTGCCAGCAGCTTGGGAGGGTACAATTCACCCCTCCACTTT	CASSLGGYNSPLHF
TRBD1	TRBJ1-2	-	14	TRBV19	TGTGCCAGTAGATCGACGGGACAGATCTATGGCTACACCTTC	CASRSTGQIYGYTF
TRBD2	TRBJ2-4	-	14	TRBV19	TGTGCCAGTAGTATGGGCCGGGAGGGGAACATTCAGTACTTC	CASSMGREGNIQYF
TRBD1	TRBJ2-1	-	15	TRBV5-1	TGCGCCAGCAGCTTGGAAGGGGGCCCGTACAATGAGCAGTTCTTC	CASSLEGGPYNEQFF
-	TRBJ1-6	few	15	TRBV30	TGTGCCTGGACCGACGGGAGGCCGGGGAATTCACCCCTCCACTTT	CAWTDGRPGNSPLHF
TRBD1	TRBJ2-1	few	15	TRBV6-5	TGTGCCAGCACCTTGGACAGGAGGTCCTACAATGAGCAGTTCTTC	CASTLDRRSYNEQFF
-	TRBJ1-3	-	16	TRBV7-2	TGTGCCAGCAGCTTAGGGTCAGCACCAGGGGGAAACACCATATATTTT	CASSLGSAPGGNTIYF
-	TRBJ1-6	-	12	TRBV28	TGTGCCAGTTCCTCCCTAAATTCACCCCTCCACTTT	CASSSLNSPLHF
-	TRBJ1-1	-	18	TRBV18	TGTGCCAGCTCACCGTTTTCCTCGGCGGTGGCATCGAACACTGAAGCTTTCTTT	CASSPFSSAVASNTEAFF
-	TRBJ1-1	-	14	TRBV18	TGTGCCAGCTCGCAAATTCGGGGGGCCCTGATACCTTTCTTT	CASSQIRGALIPFF